This T cell receptor (beta chain) was recovered during a study of T-cell reconstitution after alpha-beta-depleted transplantation in children. Germline V gene lookup returns CDR1 DFQATT and CDR2 SNEGSKA (reference sequence). V lost 4 bases, J lost 3 bases, and 19 bases lay in between. The CDR3 runs 15 residues. Preparing the TCRbeta library involved the use of unique molecular identifiers. TCRdb itself ran the PCR reads through MiXCR, one entry per CDR3 protein. The sample has about 580,000 distinct CDR3 sequences; 25% to 30% are singletons. The material sequenced was PBMCs, taken before TCRalphabeta/CD19-depleted stem cell transplant. The receptor's source is a boy younger than two with Wiskott-Aldrich syndrome, due to receive a stem cell transplant. This chain uses TRBV20-1 with TRBJ2-7; possible D gene TRBD2, 5 bases. Here the CDR3 DNA reads TGCAGTGCTAATTTTCTTGGGAGTTCGCACTACGAGCAGTACTTC. This encodes CSANFLGSSHYEQYF.